This T cell receptor beta chain was profiled in a study of blood T cells in healthy people across ages. PCR was performed a second time for about 7 to 12 cycles using a sample-barcoded 5' primer and a J-beta primer mix. TCRdb itself ran the 5' RACE reads through MiXCR, one entry per CDR3 protein. The data show around 500,000 distinct CDR3 sequences, more than 45% seen once. This clonotype was counted between two and nine times. The CDR3 is 17 amino acids. From germline, CDR1 is MGHRA and CDR2 YSYEKL. Trimming cost V 1 base and J 7 bases; bases outside gene matches: 12. The receptor was derived from a man older than 75 in good health. The chain uses TRBV4-1 and TRBJ2-3; TRBD2 aligns across 9 bases. Source material: blood. This CDR3 is CASSQGGGGGDPNTQYF. Here the CDR3 DNA reads TGCGCCAGCAGCCAAGGTGGCGGCGGGGGGGACCCCAATACGCAGTATTTT.